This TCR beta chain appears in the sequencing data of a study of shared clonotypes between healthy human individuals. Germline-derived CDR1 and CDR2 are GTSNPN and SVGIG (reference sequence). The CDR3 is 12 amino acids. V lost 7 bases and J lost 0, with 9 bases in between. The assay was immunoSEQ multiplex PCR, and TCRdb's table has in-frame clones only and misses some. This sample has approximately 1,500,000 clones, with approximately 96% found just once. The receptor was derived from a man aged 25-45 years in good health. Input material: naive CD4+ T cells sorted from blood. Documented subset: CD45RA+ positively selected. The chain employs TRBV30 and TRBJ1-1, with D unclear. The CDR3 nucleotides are TGTGCCTCCCATCCAATGAACACTGAAGCTTTCTTT. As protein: CASHPMNTEAFF. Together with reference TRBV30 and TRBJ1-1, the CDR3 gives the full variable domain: SQTIHQWPATLVQPVGSPLSLECTVEGTSNPNLYWYRQAAGRGLQLLFYSVGIGQISSEVPQNLSASRPQDRQFILSSKKLLLSDSGFYLCASHPMNTEAFFGQGTRLTVV.